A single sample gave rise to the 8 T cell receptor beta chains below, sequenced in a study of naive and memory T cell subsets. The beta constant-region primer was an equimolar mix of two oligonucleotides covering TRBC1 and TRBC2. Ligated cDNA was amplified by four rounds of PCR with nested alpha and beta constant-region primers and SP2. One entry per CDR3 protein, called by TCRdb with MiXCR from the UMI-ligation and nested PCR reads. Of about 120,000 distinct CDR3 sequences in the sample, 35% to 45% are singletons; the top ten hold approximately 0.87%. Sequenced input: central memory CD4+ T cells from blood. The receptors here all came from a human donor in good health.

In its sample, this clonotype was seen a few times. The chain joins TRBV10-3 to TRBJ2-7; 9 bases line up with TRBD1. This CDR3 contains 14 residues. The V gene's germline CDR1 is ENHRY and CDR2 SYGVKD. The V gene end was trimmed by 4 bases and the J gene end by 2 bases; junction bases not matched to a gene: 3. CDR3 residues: CAISGTGEAYEQYF. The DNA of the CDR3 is TGTGCCATCAGTGGGACAGGGGAGGCCTACGAGCAGTACTTC.

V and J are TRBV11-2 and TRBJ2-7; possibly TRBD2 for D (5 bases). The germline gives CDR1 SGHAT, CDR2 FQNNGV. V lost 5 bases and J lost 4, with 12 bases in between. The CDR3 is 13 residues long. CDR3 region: CASSLTGKYEQYF. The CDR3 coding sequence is TGTGCCAGCAGCCTGACCGGGAAATACGAGCAGTACTTC.

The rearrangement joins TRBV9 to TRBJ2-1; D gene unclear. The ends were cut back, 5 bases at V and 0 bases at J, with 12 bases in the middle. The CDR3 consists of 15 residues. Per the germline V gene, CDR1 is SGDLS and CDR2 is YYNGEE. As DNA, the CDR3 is TGTGCCAGCAGATCCCCCGGCAGCTCCTACAATGAGCAGTTCTTC. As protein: CASRSPGSSYNEQFF.

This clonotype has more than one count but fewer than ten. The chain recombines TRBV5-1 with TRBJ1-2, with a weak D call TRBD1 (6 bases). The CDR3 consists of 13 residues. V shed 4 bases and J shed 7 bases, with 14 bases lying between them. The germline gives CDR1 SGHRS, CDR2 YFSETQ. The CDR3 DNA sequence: TGCGCCAGCAGCCGACCAACAGGGTCTGGCTACACCTTC. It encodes CASSRPTGSGYTF.

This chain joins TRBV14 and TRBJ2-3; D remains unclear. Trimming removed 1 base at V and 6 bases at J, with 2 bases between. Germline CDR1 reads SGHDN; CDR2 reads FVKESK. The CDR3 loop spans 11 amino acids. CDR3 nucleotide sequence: TGTGCCAGCAGCCAAGTGGATACGCAGTATTTT. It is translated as CASSQVDTQYF.

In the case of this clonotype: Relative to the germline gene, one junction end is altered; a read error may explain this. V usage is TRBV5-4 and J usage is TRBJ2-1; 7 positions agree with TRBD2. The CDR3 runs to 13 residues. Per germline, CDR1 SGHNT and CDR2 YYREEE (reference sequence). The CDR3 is CASSLAGTNVQFF. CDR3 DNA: TGTGCCAGCAGCTTGGCTGGGACTAATGTGCAGTTCTTC.

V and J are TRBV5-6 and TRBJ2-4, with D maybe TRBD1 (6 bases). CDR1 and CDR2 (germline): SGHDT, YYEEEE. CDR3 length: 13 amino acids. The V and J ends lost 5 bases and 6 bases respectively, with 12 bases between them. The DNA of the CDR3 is TGTGCCAGCAGTCCGGGACATAGAAACATTCAGTACTTC. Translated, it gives CASSPGHRNIQYF.

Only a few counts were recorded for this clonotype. The CDR3 spells CASSTGDRAYEQYF. Written as DNA, the CDR3 is TGTGCCAGCAGTACCGGCGACAGGGCCTACGAGCAGTACTTC. The chain couples TRBV6-1 to TRBJ2-7; TRBD1 agrees at 7 bases. The junction had 6 bases not matched to a gene; V was cut back by 5 bases and J by 2 bases. Germline V lookup: CDR1 MNHNS, CDR2 SASEGT. The CDR3 runs 14 residues.